Below are 30 T cell receptor beta chains sequenced from a single sample in a study of T cell responses to AZD1222 COVID-19 vaccine. Assay: immunoSEQ multiplex PCR; the TCRdb copy retains only in-frame clones and omits some. In the table there are under 150,000 clones, 80% to 95% of which are singletons. This material consisted of peripheral blood, taken on day 0 of MenACWY control vaccination. These receptors all come from an adult in good health.

V gene TRBV28 combines with J gene TRBJ2-2; perhaps D is TRBD1 or TRBD2 (5 bases each). Trimming removed 7 bases at V and 4 bases at J, with 16 bases between. Per the germline V gene, CDR1 is MDHEN and CDR2 is SYDVKM. This CDR3 comprises 15 residues. Here the CDR3 reads CASIRTLGPTGELFF. The DNA for the CDR3 is TGTGCCAGCATCCGGACACTGGGACCCACCGGGGAGCTGTTTTTT.

This chain joins TRBV11-2 and TRBJ2-1; TRBD2 matches 10 bases. CDR3 length: 17 residues. Trimming took 5 bases from V and 4 from J; bases not matched to a gene: 11. Germline V lookup: CDR1 SGHAT, CDR2 FQNNGV. The CDR3 sequence is CASSDVTGLASYNEQFF. The CDR3 DNA sequence: TGTGCCAGCAGCGATGTGACGGGACTAGCGTCGTACAATGAGCAGTTCTTC. The full variable domain, rest sourced from reference TRBV11-2 and TRBJ2-1, is EAGVAQSPRYKIIEKRQSVAFWCNPISGHATLYWYQQILGQGPKLLIQFQNNGVVDDSQLPKDRFSAERLKGVDSTLKIQPAKLEDSAVYLCASSDVTGLASYNEQFFGPGTRLTVL.

The chain couples TRBV9 to TRBJ1-1, with D possibly being TRBD1 (5 bases). Trimming cost V 3 bases and J 0 bases, with 12 bases left between them. The CDR3 extends over 15 amino acids. Germline V lookup: CDR1 SGDLS, CDR2 YYNGEE. The CDR3 region has the DNA TGTGCCAGCAGCGCCCAACAGGACATGAACACTGAAGCTTTCTTT. Its translation is CASSAQQDMNTEAFF.

The V and J genes are TRBV4-1 and TRBJ2-3; 14 nucleotides align to TRBD2. Germline CDR1 is MGHRA and CDR2 is YSYEKL. CDR3 length: 18 residues. Trimming cost V 2 bases and J 1 base; bases outside gene matches: 5. CDR3 residues: CASSQRTSGGPGTDTQYF. CDR3 sequence (DNA): TGCGCCAGCAGCCAAAGGACTAGCGGGGGGCCCGGCACAGATACGCAGTATTTT.

In this sample, this clone turned up once. This sequence joins TRBV27 and TRBJ1-2; D may be TRBD1 (5 bases). The V gene lost 6 bases and the J gene lost 4 bases, with 18 bases spanning the gap. Germline V gene data show CDR1 as MNHEY and CDR2 as SMNVEV (reference sequence). CDR3 length equals 15 residues. The DNA of the CDR3 is TGTGCCAGCAGCCCTGGACCTGCTGGGACCTATGGCTACACCTTC. It encodes CASSPGPAGTYGYTF.

The chain uses TRBV29-1 and TRBJ2-6; possibly TRBD2 for D (5 bases). CDR3 length equals 14 residues. Germline V lookup: CDR1 SQVTM, CDR2 ANQGSEA. V was clipped by 3 bases and J by 2 bases, with 8 bases between them. Here the CDR3 DNA reads TGCAGCGTTGACTTCGGGGCTGGGGCCAACGTCCTGACTTTC. Translating gives CSVDFGAGANVLTF.

This rearrangement joins TRBV7-9 to TRBJ2-3; 8 bases map to TRBD2. V shed 1 base and J 0 bases; nucleotides not matched to a gene: 9. There are 18 residues in the CDR3. Germline V gene data show CDR1 as SEHNR and CDR2 as FQNEAQ (reference sequence). The CDR3 here is CASSLGPTREESTDTQYF. In DNA, the CDR3 is TGTGCCAGCAGCTTAGGCCCCACGCGGGAGGAAAGCACAGATACGCAGTATTTT.

This sequence joins TRBV19 and TRBJ1-6, with D uncertain. The CDR3 is 14 residues long. Per the germline V gene, CDR1 is LNHDA and CDR2 is SQIVND (reference sequence). The V gene lost 5 bases and the J gene lost 10 bases, with 15 bases spanning the gap. CDR3 in DNA: TGTGCCAGTAGTTCAAGGGATCGGGGATCACCCCTCCACTTT. This codes for CASSSRDRGSPLHF.

This chain joins TRBV19 and TRBJ1-2; 8 bases agree with TRBD1. Germline trimming cut 4 bases from V and 8 bases from J; bases unmatched to any gene: 9. The CDR3 runs to 14 residues. Per the germline V gene, CDR1 is LNHDA and CDR2 is SQIVND (reference sequence). The CDR3 nucleotides are TGTGCCAGTAGTACGCAGGGGGCGATCGGGGGCTACACCTTC. Amino acids: CASSTQGAIGGYTF.

The chain joins TRBV19 to TRBJ2-7, with D possibly being TRBD1 (6 bases). Per germline, CDR1 LNHDA and CDR2 SQIVND (reference sequence). V lost 6 bases to trimming and J lost 3 bases, with 15 bases between them. CDR3 size: 14 residues. The CDR3 region has the DNA TGTGCCAGTAGCCACGGGGACACCGACTACGAGCAGTACTTC. Its translation: CASSHGDTDYEQYF. The whole variable domain, filled in from reference TRBV19 and TRBJ2-7, reads DGGITQSPKYLFRKEGQNVTLSCEQNLNHDAMYWYRQDPGQGLRLIYYSQIVNDFQKGDIAEGYSVSREKKESFPLTVTSAQKNPTAFYLCASSHGDTDYEQYFGPGTRLTVT.

This clone was observed a single time. V is TRBV11-2 and J is TRBJ1-2; D gene uncertain. Germline lookup yields CDR1 SGHAT and CDR2 FQNNGV. Between the trimmed V and J ends, which lost 5 bases and 8 bases, there was a span of 6 bases. CDR3 size: 10 residues. The CDR3 sequence: CASSGRGYTF. As DNA, the CDR3 is TGTGCCAGCAGCGGAAGGGGCTACACCTTC.

The chain is built from TRBV6-5 and TRBJ2-2; unclear D gene. CDR1 is MNHEY and CDR2 is SVGAGI in the germline V gene. The CDR3 runs to 15 residues. Deletions cut 4 bases from V and 2 bases from J, with 11 bases between. CDR3 protein: CASSSSITNTGELFF. The CDR3 nucleotides read TGTGCCAGCAGTTCCTCCATAACTAACACCGGGGAGCTGTTTTTT.

The chain has TRBV9 and TRBJ2-1; 14 bases line up with TRBD2. The CDR3 extends over 17 amino acids. The germline V gene encodes CDR1 SGDLS and CDR2 YYNGEE. After removal of 4 bases from V and 8 bases from J, the junction contained 11 bases not matched to a gene. The CDR3 nucleotides read TGTGCCAGCAGCCCCCGTTTGGGGACTAGCGGGAGCGATGAGCAGTTCTTC. Translation: CASSPRLGTSGSDEQFF.

The chain links TRBV5-4 to TRBJ2-5; D is ambiguous. Germline values: CDR1 SGHNT, CDR2 YYREEE (reference sequence). Trimming stripped 3 bases from V and 2 bases from J, with 17 bases between. There are 16 residues in the CDR3. For the CDR3, the DNA is TGTGCCAGCAGCTACGTCAAGGGAACTGGGCAAGAGACCCAGTACTTC. Its protein is CASSYVKGTGQETQYF.

This clone is a singleton in its sample. The V call is TRBV12-3 or TRBV12-4, the J call TRBJ1-1, with no clear D. The CDR3 covers 13 residues. V lost 2 bases to trimming and J lost 1 base, with 5 bases between them. The DNA for the CDR3 is TGTGCCAGCAGTTTATCTGCGAACACTGAAGCTTTCTTT. It yields the protein CASSLSANTEAFF.

The V gene is TRBV19, the J gene TRBJ1-5; 8 bases fit TRBD1. The germline gives CDR1 LNHDA, CDR2 SQIVND (reference sequence). V lost 5 bases and J lost 4; bases outside the gene matches: 10. The CDR3 runs to 16 residues. The CDR3 nucleotides are TGTGCCAGTAGTCTACGGACAGGGCCTCTTAATCAGCCCCAGCATTTT. Translated, it gives CASSLRTGPLNQPQHF.

The chain has TRBV10-2 and TRBJ2-7, with a tentative D call TRBD2 (6 bases). CDR1 and CDR2 (germline): WSHSY, SAAADI. This CDR3 comprises 12 residues. The ends were cut back, 5 bases at V and 6 bases at J, with 11 bases in the middle. CDR3 loop: CASSSGRGEQYF. The CDR3 nucleotides are TGCGCCAGCAGTAGCGGGCGAGGCGAGCAGTACTTC.

This clone was found once. CDR3 coding DNA: TGTGCCAGCAGCCCTACCGGGACGGGTGAAAAACTGTTTTTT. Residues: CASSPTGTGEKLFF. The chain combines TRBV7-9 with TRBJ1-4, with D perhaps TRBD1 (5 bases). The CDR3 loop spans 14 amino acids. V gave up 5 bases and J gave up 7 bases, with 14 bases separating them. Germline CDR1 reads SEHNR; CDR2 reads FQNEAQ (reference sequence).

The chain employs TRBV9 and TRBJ2-3; 13 positions match TRBD2. Germline V gene data show CDR1 as SGDLS and CDR2 as YYNGEE. The J segment lost 2 bases and the V segment lost 3 bases, leaving 12 bases of the junction unmatched. This CDR3 region has 19 residues. The CDR3 reads CASSARGLAGPQSTDTQYF. CDR3 in DNA: TGTGCCAGCAGCGCGAGGGGACTAGCGGGACCACAGTCCACAGATACGCAGTATTTT.

This sequence joins TRBV28 and TRBJ2-4; D is perhaps TRBD1 (6 bases). Per germline, CDR1 MDHEN and CDR2 SYDVKM. CDR3 length equals 15 residues. Trimming shortened V by 10 bases and J by 0 bases, and 16 bases separated the two germline ends. The CDR3 here is CATLDRFLAKNIQYF. As DNA, the CDR3 is TGTGCCACCCTAGACAGGTTTCTAGCCAAAAACATTCAGTACTTC. Full variable domain (remainder filled in from reference TRBV28 and TRBJ2-4): DVKVTQSSRYLVKRTGEKVFLECVQDMDHENMFWYRQDPGLGLRLIYFSYDVKMKEKGDIPEGYSVSREKKERFSLILESASTNQTSMYLCATLDRFLAKNIQYFGAGTRLSVL.

This chain uses TRBV10-2 with TRBJ2-2, with 8 nucleotides matching TRBD2. V gave up 3 bases and J gave up 6 bases; unmatched junction bases: 6. The CDR3 consists of 15 residues. CDR1 WSHSY and CDR2 SAAADI come from the germline V gene. The CDR3 DNA is TGCGCCAGCAGTGATGGGGGACTAGGGGCCGGGGAGCTGTTTTTT. Translation gives CASSDGGLGAGELFF.

The rearrangement uses TRBV5-1 and TRBJ1-2; a weak D match, TRBD1 (5 bases). The CDR3 contains 14 residues. Germline CDR1 reads SGHRS; CDR2 reads YFSETQ. Trimming pared 2 bases from V and 4 bases from J, leaving 12 bases between. CDR3 nucleotide sequence: TGCGCCAGCAGCTTAGGGACGGTTACCTATGGCTACACCTTC. Its protein product is CASSLGTVTYGYTF.

The chain combines TRBV5-6 with TRBJ1-5; TRBD1 matches 8 bases. CDR1 is SGHDT and CDR2 is YYEEEE in the germline V gene. The CDR3 extends over 15 amino acids. The V and J ends lost 2 bases and 1 base, in that order; junction bases with no gene match: 2. CDR3 sequence: CASSFQGASNQPQHF. As DNA, the CDR3 is TGTGCCAGCAGCTTCCAGGGGGCGAGCAATCAGCCCCAGCATTTT.

The V gene is TRBV5-8, the J gene TRBJ2-3; D may match TRBD1 or TRBD2 (6 bases each). Germline V gene data show CDR1 as SGHTS and CDR2 as YDEGEE. The ends were cut back, 3 bases at V and 0 bases at J, with 17 bases in the middle. The CDR3 runs 17 residues. As DNA, the CDR3 is TGTGCCAGCAGCTCGGGGGCCGGGGTCACTAGCACAGATACGCAGTATTTT. Its translation is CASSSGAGVTSTDTQYF.

Comment on this clone: The same CDR3 is also encoded by other DNA sequences in this sample. This rearrangement joins TRBV29-1 to TRBJ1-2; D uncertain. V lost 1 base to trimming and J lost 8 bases, with 11 bases between them. Per the germline V gene, CDR1 is SQVTM and CDR2 is ANQGSEA. The CDR3 spans 12 residues. The CDR3 loop is CSVEGPTGGYTF. The CDR3 region has the DNA TGCAGCGTTGAAGGGCCCACTGGGGGCTACACCTTC.

V usage is TRBV5-1 and J usage is TRBJ2-7, with D possibly matching TRBD2 (5 bases). Germline values: CDR1 SGHRS, CDR2 YFSETQ. Trimming pared 1 base from V and 6 bases from J, leaving 8 bases between. CDR3 length: 12 amino acids. The CDR3 DNA is TGCGCCAGCAGCTTGACGAGGGCCGAGCAGTACTTC. Translating it yields CASSLTRAEQYF.

The chain combines TRBV12-5 with TRBJ1-1; perhaps TRBD1 as D (5 bases). This CDR3 spans 14 amino acids. Germline assignment: CDR1 LGHNT and CDR2 FRNRAP. Trimming stripped 5 bases from V and 2 bases from J, with 12 bases between. CDR3 loop: CASGPGARNTEAFF. The CDR3 DNA reads as TGTGCTAGTGGTCCCGGGGCGCGCAACACTGAAGCTTTCTTT.

The chain is built from TRBV11-2 and TRBJ2-3; the match to TRBD1 covers 9 bases. Germline values: CDR1 SGHAT, CDR2 FQNNGV. The CDR3 runs 14 residues. The J segment lost 5 bases and the V segment lost 5 bases, leaving 5 bases of the junction unmatched. The CDR3 DNA follows: TGTGCCAGCAGCCTCCGACAGGGGGGAGATACGCAGTATTTT. As protein: CASSLRQGGDTQYF.

This clone has only one observation. This chain connects TRBV19 to TRBJ2-5; D is perhaps TRBD2 (5 bases). V lost 6 bases to trimming and J lost 3 bases, with 11 bases between them. Per the germline V gene, CDR1 is LNHDA and CDR2 is SQIVND (reference sequence). There are 13 residues in the CDR3. CDR3 sequence: CASSTGWEETQYF. The CDR3, as DNA: TGTGCCAGTAGCACGGGGTGGGAAGAGACCCAGTACTTC.

The table lists this clone with a count of one. J is TRBJ2-3 and V is TRBV5-1; the match to TRBD2 covers 9 bases. V was pared by 4 bases and J by 3 bases, with 9 bases of the junction left unmatched. There are 16 residues in the CDR3. Per germline, CDR1 SGHRS and CDR2 YFSETQ. The CDR3 loop reads CASSARLAGSTDTQYF. The CDR3 DNA reads as TGCGCCAGCAGCGCCAGGCTAGCGGGGAGTACAGATACGCAGTATTTT.